Listed below are T cell receptor beta chains from one sample, sequenced in a study of blood T cell repertoires in COVID-19. Some clones are missing from TCRdb's copy, which holds only in-frame ones; the method was immunoSEQ multiplex PCR. Of about 280,000 clones in the sample, 85% were seen once. Sample: peripheral blood. These receptors were collected from a man aged 50-59 years with active or convalescent COVID-19. Each CDR3 is given with its conserved first and last residue. A D gene is named only where the DNA matches it firmly. Size values are once, few and many counts, or a class for expanded clones, and some rows have none.

size,J,D,V,length,CDR3,DNA
NA,TRBJ2-7,NA,TRBV6-6,14,CASSYGGHSYEQYF,TGTGCCAGCAGTTACGGGGGCCACTCCTACGAGCAGTACTTC
NA,TRBJ1-6,NA,TRBV30,15,CAWSVVQISNSPLHF,TGTGCCTGGAGTGTAGTGCAGATTTCTAATTCACCCCTCCACTTT
once,TRBJ1-3,NA,TRBV2,13,CASAEELRNTIYF,TGTGCCAGCGCTGAGGAATTGCGAAACACCATATATTTT
few,TRBJ2-1,NA,TRBV5-4,14,CASSSQSSYNEQFF,TGTGCCAGCAGCTCACAGAGCTCCTACAATGAGCAGTTCTTC
NA,TRBJ2-1,TRBD1,TRBV3-1/TRBV3-2,13,CASSQDRVGEQFF,TGTGCCAGCAGCCAGGACAGGGTGGGTGAGCAGTTCTTC
NA,TRBJ1-3,NA,TRBV5-5,14,CASTRGDSGNTIYF,TGTGCCAGCACCCGGGGGGACTCTGGAAACACCATATATTTT
NA,TRBJ1-3,NA,TRBV12-5,12,CASGSGRNTIYF,TGTGCTAGTGGTTCAGGTCGAAACACCATATATTTT
NA,TRBJ2-7,NA,TRBV12-5,16,CASGLVPRESSYEQYF,TGTGCTAGTGGTTTGGTCCCGAGAGAGAGCTCCTACGAGCAGTACTTC
NA,TRBJ2-5,TRBD2,TRBV6-5,13,CASRGSGLETQYF,TGTGCCAGCAGGGGTAGCGGGTTAGAGACCCAGTACTTC
NA,TRBJ1-6,TRBD1,TRBV25-1,15,CASSELGTGASPLHF,TGTGCCAGCAGTGAATTAGGGACAGGGGCTTCCCCCCTCCACTTT
NA,TRBJ1-1,NA,TRBV7-3,13,CASSSGQNTEAFF,TGTGCCAGCAGCTCGGGACAGAACACTGAAGCTTTCTTT
NA,TRBJ2-1,TRBD2,TRBV7-9,16,CASSPLAGVTYNEQFF,TGTGCCAGCAGTCCCCTGGCGGGAGTGACCTACAATGAGCAGTTCTTC
once,TRBJ2-7,TRBD2,TRBV7-2,14,CASRSWASGNEQYF,TGTGCCAGCAGAAGCTGGGCTAGCGGTAACGAGCAGTACTTC
NA,TRBJ2-7,NA,TRBV19,15,CASSAWGVGAYEQYF,TGTGCCAGTAGCGCCTGGGGGGTTGGAGCCTACGAGCAGTACTTC
NA,TRBJ2-3,TRBD2,TRBV19,15,CASRGLAGHTDTQYF,TGTGCCAGTAGGGGACTAGCGGGCCACACAGATACGCAGTATTTT
NA,TRBJ2-7,NA,TRBV7-9,17,CASSSVFRTSQKDEQYF,TGTGCCAGCAGCTCTGTGTTCCGGACATCACAGAAGGACGAGCAGTACTTC
NA,TRBJ1-2,TRBD1,TRBV9,14,CASSAGRQGRGYTF,TGTGCCAGCAGCGCAGGAAGACAGGGCAGGGGCTACACCTTC
once,TRBJ1-2,NA,TRBV6-5,13,CASTRGVNYGYTF,TGTGCCAGCACAAGGGGCGTAAACTATGGCTACACCTTC
NA,TRBJ1-1,TRBD1,TRBV25-1,14,CASRQTGMNTEAFF,TGTGCCAGCCGTCAGACAGGGATGAACACTGAAGCTTTCTTT
few,TRBJ2-5,TRBD2,TRBV5-4,19,CASSLQGALIAGGKETQYF,TGTGCCAGCAGCTTACAGGGGGCGCTAATAGCGGGAGGGAAAGAGACCCAGTACTTC
NA,TRBJ1-1,NA,TRBV28,16,CASPGGRDPMNTEAFF,TGTGCCAGCCCCGGGGGGAGGGATCCCATGAACACTGAAGCTTTCTTT
NA,TRBJ1-2,NA,TRBV6-6,15,CATNPDRGGIDGYTF,TGTGCCACCAACCCTGACCGAGGAGGAATCGATGGCTACACCTTC
NA,TRBJ2-1,TRBD2,TRBV19,15,CASSIDSGTHNEQFF,TGTGCCAGTAGTATAGACAGCGGGACCCACAATGAGCAGTTCTTC
NA,TRBJ1-2,TRBD1,TRBV6-5,14,CASSYSDRRRGYTF,TGTGCCAGCAGTTACTCGGACAGGAGGAGGGGCTACACCTTC
NA,TRBJ1-1,NA,TRBV7-9,12,CASSSRLTEAFF,TGTGCCAGCAGCTCACGGTTGACTGAAGCTTTCTTT
once,TRBJ2-5,TRBD1,TRBV7-9,16,CASRPPSTGGVETQYF,TGTGCCAGCAGGCCTCCATCGACAGGGGGGGTAGAGACCCAGTACTTC
NA,TRBJ2-1,TRBD2,TRBV29-1,18,CSVESGTSGRIPYNEQFF,TGCAGCGTTGAATCCGGGACTAGCGGGAGAATTCCCTACAATGAGCAGTTCTTC
many,TRBJ2-7,NA,TRBV12-3/TRBV12-4,13,CASSLRGSYEQYF,TGTGCCAGCAGTTTAAGGGGGAGTTACGAGCAGTACTTC
NA,TRBJ2-1,NA,TRBV5-8,15,CASSLASPSYNEQFF,TGTGCCAGCAGCTTGGCGAGCCCCTCCTACAATGAGCAGTTCTTC
NA,TRBJ2-3,NA,TRBV19,14,CASSIGGGADTQYF,TGTGCCAGTAGTATCGGAGGAGGGGCAGATACGCAGTATTTT
NA,TRBJ2-7,NA,TRBV30,11,CAWRERYEQYF,TGTGCCTGGAGAGAGCGGTACGAGCAGTACTTC
few,TRBJ2-5,TRBD2,TRBV7-2,17,CASSLAMSGRRAETQYF,TGTGCCAGCAGCTTAGCGATGAGCGGGAGAAGAGCTGAGACCCAGTACTTC
NA,TRBJ2-5,TRBD2,TRBV15,16,CATSRGTSGNQETQYF,TGTGCCACCAGCAGAGGGACTAGCGGAAACCAAGAGACCCAGTACTTC
NA,TRBJ2-5,NA,TRBV10-3,13,CAISESSRETQYF,TGTGCCATCAGTGAGTCGAGTCGAGAGACCCAGTACTTC
NA,TRBJ2-1,TRBD2,TRBV6-2/TRBV6-3,17,CASSYLATSGLYNEQFF,TGTGCCAGCAGTTACCTCGCGACTAGCGGGCTATACAATGAGCAGTTCTTC
NA,TRBJ2-7,NA,TRBV20-1,11,CSAAGTYEQYF,TGCAGTGCAGCAGGGACCTACGAGCAGTACTTC
NA,TRBJ2-3,NA,TRBV5-1,16,CASSLGGAGGTDTQYF,TGCGCCAGCAGCTTGGGCGGGGCCGGAGGCACAGATACGCAGTATTTT
NA,TRBJ2-5,TRBD1,TRBV6-2/TRBV6-3,17,CASSYFIGTGRTETQYF,TGTGCCAGCAGTTACTTTATCGGGACAGGGCGGACGGAGACCCAGTACTTC
NA,TRBJ1-1,TRBD1,TRBV11-2,17,CASSSPTGVSLNTEAFF,TGTGCCAGCAGCTCGCCGACAGGGGTGAGTTTAAACACTGAAGCTTTCTTT
NA,TRBJ2-5,NA,TRBV5-6,15,CASSFRRALLETQYF,TGTGCCAGCAGCTTTCGCAGGGCGTTATTGGAGACCCAGTACTTC
once,TRBJ2-1,TRBD2,TRBV5-5,17,CASSFPTRGGSYNEQFF,TGTGCCAGCAGCTTCCCAACCCGCGGGGGGTCCTACAATGAGCAGTTCTTC
NA,TRBJ1-5,TRBD1,TRBV18,18,CASSPQGAGYVLVQPQHF,TGTGCCAGCTCACCGCAGGGGGCAGGGTACGTTTTGGTCCAGCCCCAGCATTTT
NA,TRBJ1-2,TRBD1,TRBV9,15,CASSVGPGQDYGYTF,TGTGCCAGCAGCGTAGGTCCTGGACAGGACTATGGCTACACCTTC
NA,TRBJ1-1,TRBD1,TRBV18,13,CASLQGADTEAFF,TGTGCCAGCCTACAGGGGGCGGACACTGAAGCTTTCTTT
NA,TRBJ2-1,TRBD2,TRBV2,14,CASSEAGRYNEQFF,TGTGCCAGCAGTGAAGCCGGGAGGTACAATGAGCAGTTCTTC
NA,TRBJ2-3,NA,TRBV15,14,CATSRDVFADTQYF,TGTGCCACCAGCAGAGATGTCTTCGCAGATACGCAGTATTTT
NA,TRBJ1-6,NA,TRBV5-4,16,CASSDLRQGFNSPLHF,TGTGCCAGCAGCGACCTTCGTCAGGGGTTTAATTCACCCCTCCACTTT
NA,TRBJ2-1,TRBD2,TRBV7-9,15,CASAPSGSSYNEQFF,TGTGCCAGCGCCCCTAGCGGTAGCTCCTACAATGAGCAGTTCTTC
NA,TRBJ1-2,NA,TRBV28,13,CASSLESLRGYTF,TGTGCCAGCAGTTTAGAGAGCTTGCGGGGCTACACCTTC
NA,TRBJ2-1,NA,TRBV12-1,17,CASSSWTSGSSYNEQFF,TGTGCCAGCAGCTCTTGGACTAGCGGGAGCTCCTACAATGAGCAGTTCTTC
NA,TRBJ2-1,TRBD1,TRBV7-8,13,CASSRRGQEEQFF,TGTGCCAGCAGCCGGCGAGGACAGGAAGAGCAGTTCTTC
NA,TRBJ1-2,NA,TRBV18,14,CASSPLGGNYGYTF,TGTGCCAGCTCACCACTGGGCGGGAACTATGGCTACACCTTC
NA,TRBJ1-4,NA,TRBV15,18,CATSTDSAWGVTNEKLFF,TGTGCCACCAGCACCGACTCTGCGTGGGGCGTTACTAATGAAAAACTGTTTTTT
NA,TRBJ2-2,NA,TRBV28,14,CASSLYRDSGELFF,TGTGCCAGCAGTTTATACAGGGATAGCGGGGAGCTGTTTTTT
NA,TRBJ1-4,TRBD1,TRBV24-1,15,CATSDRTGPREKLFF,TGTGCCACCAGTGACCGGACAGGGCCAAGGGAAAAACTGTTTTTT
NA,TRBJ1-5,NA,TRBV30,13,CAWSYNRNQPQHF,TGTGCCTGGAGTTACAACAGAAATCAGCCCCAGCATTTT
few,TRBJ2-7,NA,TRBV14,18,CASSQAYGTRGSRGEQYF,TGTGCCAGCAGCCAAGCCTATGGGACAAGGGGTTCTCGAGGCGAGCAGTACTTC
NA,TRBJ2-3,NA,TRBV4-1,15,CASSQEQARGDTQYF,TGCGCCAGCAGCCAAGAGCAGGCCCGAGGGGATACGCAGTATTTT